This T cell receptor (beta chain) was recorded in a study of identical twins. TCRdb re-called the 5' RACE reads with MiXCR, one entry per CDR3 protein. This table has 500,000 or so distinct CDR3 sequences, roughly a fifth appearing once. CDR3 length equals 17 residues. The germline CDR1 and CDR2 sequences are LGHNT and FRNRAP. V was pared by 0 bases and J by 5 bases, with 18 bases between. These data also formed part of another study, on T cells expressing NK-cell markers.

This TCR came from a woman aged 18-35 years in good health. The rearrangement joins TRBV12-5 to TRBJ2-3; the D gene is possibly TRBD2 (6 bases). The source material was CD4+ T cells sorted from blood. CDR3 residues: CASGLVRSGGGEDTQYF. CDR3 DNA sequence: TGTGCTAGTGGTTTGGTACGGAGCGGAGGAGGGGAAGATACGCAGTATTTT.